This TCR beta chain was found in a study of T-cell memory formation after mild COVID-19. The table lists this clonotype with a few counts. V lost 4 bases and J lost 3, with 9 bases in between. Per the germline V gene, CDR1 is MNHEY and CDR2 is SMNVEV (reference sequence). The CDR3 totals 13 residues. TCRdb re-derived calls from the 5' RACE reads in MiXCR, one entry per CDR3 protein. The sample has 280,000 or so distinct CDR3 sequences; roughly 18% are singletons. This rearrangement joins TRBV27 to TRBJ1-2, with D possibly TRBD1 on 5 matching bases. This clonotype was sampled from a man between 18 and 29 years old who had mild COVID-19 (a few samples of this study predate the infection). Cell type and time point are not known. The sample consisted of PBMCs or a T cell subset sorted from them (not recorded which). The CDR3 sequence is CASSSVRDYGYTF. The CDR3, as DNA: TGTGCCAGCAGTTCGGTCAGGGACTATGGCTACACCTTC.